A selection of T cell receptor beta chains follows, all from one sample in a study of blood T cell repertoires in COVID-19. TCRdb keeps only in-frame clones here, not all; method: immunoSEQ multiplex PCR. The table lists roughly 150,000 clones, over 75% of them singletons. The sequenced material came from peripheral blood. These receptors were obtained from a man between 65 and 85 years old with acute or convalescent COVID-19. Each CDR3 is given with its conserved first and last residue. D genes are given only for firm matches. Clone sizes are given selectively: once, few, many, or a class where the clone is expanded.

J gene: TRBJ2-7
clone size: .
D gene: .
V gene: TRBV7-8
CDR3 DNA: TGTGCCAGCAGCTTGGGAACAGGGATGTTTAAAGAGCAGTACTTC
CDR3 protein: CASSLGTGMFKEQYF

J gene: TRBJ1-2
clone size: .
D gene: .
V gene: TRBV5-4
CDR3 DNA: TGTGCCAGCAGCCGCTGGGGGGTTAGCTATGGCTACACCTTC
CDR3 protein: CASSRWGVSYGYTF

J gene: TRBJ1-5
clone size: .
D gene: .
V gene: TRBV6-1
CDR3 DNA: TGTGCCAGCAGTGAAGGAGGAGGTAGCAATCAGCCCCAGCATTTT
CDR3 protein: CASSEGGGSNQPQHF

J gene: TRBJ2-1
clone size: .
D gene: TRBD2
V gene: TRBV7-6
CDR3 DNA: TGTGCCAGCAGCTTCATAGCGGGAGGGCCAGATGAGCAGTTCTTC
CDR3 protein: CASSFIAGGPDEQFF

J gene: TRBJ2-7
clone size: .
D gene: .
V gene: TRBV2
CDR3 DNA: TGTGCCACCCACCTGCGCGAGCAGTACTTC
CDR3 protein: CATHLREQYF

J gene: TRBJ1-2
clone size: .
D gene: TRBD1
V gene: TRBV6-1
CDR3 DNA: TGTGCCAGCAGTGATCCGGGACAGGGGTTCTATGGCTACACCTTC
CDR3 protein: CASSDPGQGFYGYTF

J gene: TRBJ1-3
clone size: .
D gene: .
V gene: TRBV28
CDR3 DNA: TGTGCCAGCAGTGCCCTCCAGGGGTTCACCATATATTTT
CDR3 protein: CASSALQGFTIYF

J gene: TRBJ1-2
clone size: .
D gene: .
V gene: TRBV6-5
CDR3 DNA: TGTGCCAGCAGCGCGATAGGCTACACCTTC
CDR3 protein: CASSAIGYTF

J gene: TRBJ2-1
clone size: .
D gene: TRBD2
V gene: TRBV18
CDR3 DNA: TGTGCCAGCTCACCAGTAATAGCGGGGGGGCCTAGAAATGAGCAGTTCTTC
CDR3 protein: CASSPVIAGGPRNEQFF

J gene: TRBJ1-1
clone size: .
D gene: TRBD1
V gene: TRBV28
CDR3 DNA: TGTGCCAGCAGTCCTTCGACAGGGACCACTGAAGCTTTCTTT
CDR3 protein: CASSPSTGTTEAFF

J gene: TRBJ1-3
clone size: .
D gene: TRBD1
V gene: TRBV9
CDR3 DNA: TGTGCCAGCAGCCCGACCCCTGGACAGGATGCTCCTGGAAACACCATATATTTT
CDR3 protein: CASSPTPGQDAPGNTIYF

J gene: TRBJ2-5
clone size: few
D gene: .
V gene: TRBV5-4
CDR3 DNA: TGTGCCAGCAGCTCCCCGAGGGTGGGTGAGACCCAGTACTTC
CDR3 protein: CASSSPRVGETQYF

J gene: TRBJ1-2
clone size: .
D gene: TRBD1
V gene: TRBV4-1
CDR3 DNA: TGCGCCAGCAGCCAAGATGAGGGGGCGGTCTATGGCTACACCTTC
CDR3 protein: CASSQDEGAVYGYTF

J gene: TRBJ1-1
clone size: once
D gene: .
V gene: TRBV9
CDR3 DNA: TGTGCCAGCAGCGTAGGGGGAGAGCTTGGTGGTGCTTTCTTT
CDR3 protein: CASSVGGELGGAFF

J gene: TRBJ2-3
clone size: .
D gene: .
V gene: TRBV27
CDR3 DNA: TGTGCCAGCAGTCGTAGAGGTGCTCCTACGCAGTATTTT
CDR3 protein: CASSRRGAPTQYF

J gene: TRBJ2-4
clone size: .
D gene: .
V gene: TRBV28
CDR3 DNA: TGTGCCAGCAGTTTATCGGGTCAGATTAACATTCAGTACTTC
CDR3 protein: CASSLSGQINIQYF

J gene: TRBJ1-4
clone size: few
D gene: TRBD1
V gene: TRBV11-3
CDR3 DNA: TGTGCCAGCAGCCGAAGCGGGACAGGGGGTGAAAAACTGTTTTTT
CDR3 protein: CASSRSGTGGEKLFF

J gene: TRBJ2-1
clone size: .
D gene: TRBD2
V gene: TRBV6-5
CDR3 DNA: TGTGCCAGCAGGTCTAGCGGGATGGGGAATGAGCAGTTCTTC
CDR3 protein: CASRSSGMGNEQFF

J gene: TRBJ2-5
clone size: .
D gene: .
V gene: TRBV4-3
CDR3 DNA: TGCGCCAGCAGCCAAAGCAAGGGGGGGCGCATGGAGACCCAGTACTTC
CDR3 protein: CASSQSKGGRMETQYF

J gene: TRBJ2-7
clone size: .
D gene: .
V gene: TRBV7-2
CDR3 DNA: TGTGCCAGCAGCTTCCGGAACCGAGGAGAGCAGTACTTC
CDR3 protein: CASSFRNRGEQYF

J gene: TRBJ2-2
clone size: .
D gene: TRBD1
V gene: TRBV5-1
CDR3 DNA: TGCGCCAGCAGCGGGGACAGTTACACCGGGGAGCTGTTTTTT
CDR3 protein: CASSGDSYTGELFF

J gene: TRBJ2-7
clone size: once
D gene: TRBD2
V gene: TRBV6-6
CDR3 DNA: TGTGCCAGCAGTCCCGGATCTCAGGGACTAGGGTCCTACGAGCAGTACTTC
CDR3 protein: CASSPGSQGLGSYEQYF

J gene: TRBJ2-5
clone size: few
D gene: TRBD2
V gene: TRBV28
CDR3 DNA: TGTGCCAGCAGCAGGACTAGCGGGAGGATTTGGGAGACCCAGTACTTC
CDR3 protein: CASSRTSGRIWETQYF

J gene: TRBJ2-2
clone size: .
D gene: TRBD1
V gene: TRBV6-1
CDR3 DNA: TGTGCCAGCAGTGAAGTCGGGACAGGGGGCGGCGGGGAGCTGTTTTTT
CDR3 protein: CASSEVGTGGGGELFF

J gene: TRBJ1-1
clone size: .
D gene: .
V gene: TRBV5-5
CDR3 DNA: TGTGCCAGCAGCTTGGCAGGGGAAACTGAAGCTTTCTTT
CDR3 protein: CASSLAGETEAFF

J gene: TRBJ1-1
clone size: .
D gene: .
V gene: TRBV2
CDR3 DNA: TGTGCCAGCATGGAACAGATGAACACTGAAGCTTTCTTT
CDR3 protein: CASMEQMNTEAFF

J gene: TRBJ2-3
clone size: .
D gene: .
V gene: TRBV6-1
CDR3 DNA: TGTGCCAGCAGTGATGGGGACTTTTCTGATACGCAGTATTTT
CDR3 protein: CASSDGDFSDTQYF

J gene: TRBJ2-5
clone size: .
D gene: .
V gene: TRBV5-1
CDR3 DNA: TGCGCCAGCAGCTCCGGGTCCCAAGAGACCCAGTACTTC
CDR3 protein: CASSSGSQETQYF

J gene: TRBJ2-2
clone size: .
D gene: TRBD2
V gene: TRBV9
CDR3 DNA: TGTGCCAGCAGTCCCGGGACTACGAACACCGGGGAGCTGTTTTTT
CDR3 protein: CASSPGTTNTGELFF

J gene: TRBJ1-1
clone size: few
D gene: .
V gene: TRBV19
CDR3 DNA: TGTGCCAGTAGACAAATGACGGGTGGGACTGAAGCTTTCTTT
CDR3 protein: CASRQMTGGTEAFF

J gene: TRBJ2-3
clone size: .
D gene: .
V gene: TRBV5-1
CDR3 DNA: TGCGCCAGCAGCCCTCTAGGTAGCGGCAGCACAGATACGCAGTATTTT
CDR3 protein: CASSPLGSGSTDTQYF

J gene: TRBJ2-1
clone size: .
D gene: .
V gene: TRBV24-1
CDR3 DNA: TGTGCCACCAGTGATTTGTACAGTGGTGAGCAGTTCTTC
CDR3 protein: CATSDLYSGEQFF

J gene: TRBJ1-2
clone size: .
D gene: .
V gene: TRBV7-9
CDR3 DNA: TGTGCCAGCAGCTCGCCGGGGGGGGCTGGCTACACCTTC
CDR3 protein: CASSSPGGAGYTF

J gene: TRBJ1-1
clone size: .
D gene: TRBD1
V gene: TRBV5-1
CDR3 DNA: TGCGCCAGCACAGTGAGCTTCACAGGGGGCAGGACTGAAGCTTTCTTT
CDR3 protein: CASTVSFTGGRTEAFF

J gene: TRBJ1-5
clone size: .
D gene: TRBD1
V gene: TRBV28
CDR3 DNA: TGTGCCAGCAGGCCGGGACAGGGGACGCTGTTTGCGCCCCAGCATTTT
CDR3 protein: CASRPGQGTLFAPQHF

J gene: TRBJ2-7
clone size: few
D gene: .
V gene: TRBV5-1
CDR3 DNA: TGCGCCAGCAGCTTGGATGCCAGGGCGAACTACGAGCAGTACTTC
CDR3 protein: CASSLDARANYEQYF

J gene: TRBJ2-5
clone size: .
D gene: .
V gene: TRBV15
CDR3 DNA: TGTGCCACCAGCAGAGATCGCGGCTCCCAAGAGACCCAGTACTTC
CDR3 protein: CATSRDRGSQETQYF

J gene: TRBJ1-1
clone size: .
D gene: .
V gene: TRBV5-6
CDR3 DNA: TGTGCCAGCAGGAGGGCGGTCAACACTGAAGCTTTCTTT
CDR3 protein: CASRRAVNTEAFF

J gene: TRBJ2-7
clone size: once
D gene: .
V gene: TRBV9
CDR3 DNA: TGTGCCAGCAGCGTAGATCTGCGGGGGCTCGAGCAGTACTTC
CDR3 protein: CASSVDLRGLEQYF

J gene: TRBJ1-5
clone size: few
D gene: .
V gene: TRBV30
CDR3 DNA: TGTGCCTGGAGTGTAGGTGGGGGGGGTCAGCCCCAGCATTTT
CDR3 protein: CAWSVGGGGQPQHF

J gene: TRBJ2-2
clone size: .
D gene: TRBD2
V gene: TRBV24-1
CDR3 DNA: TGTGCCACCAGTCTAGCGGGGACCACCGGGGAGCTGTTTTTT
CDR3 protein: CATSLAGTTGELFF

J gene: TRBJ1-6
clone size: .
D gene: .
V gene: TRBV10-2
CDR3 DNA: TGCGCCAGCAGTGACCTCCGGGGATACTCGGATTCACCCCTCCACTTT
CDR3 protein: CASSDLRGYSDSPLHF

J gene: TRBJ2-2
clone size: medium-sized
D gene: TRBD1
V gene: TRBV24-1
CDR3 DNA: TGTGCCACCAGTCCGTCTCCCGGGACAGGGGCCGGGGAGCTGTTTTTT
CDR3 protein: CATSPSPGTGAGELFF

J gene: TRBJ1-1
clone size: .
D gene: .
V gene: TRBV11-3
CDR3 DNA: TGTGCCACCCGACTTCAAGACAGGACTGAAGCTTTCTTT
CDR3 protein: CATRLQDRTEAFF

J gene: TRBJ2-7
clone size: .
D gene: .
V gene: TRBV18
CDR3 DNA: TGTGCCAGCTCACTCTCTTCCGACATCTACGAGCAGTACTTC
CDR3 protein: CASSLSSDIYEQYF

J gene: TRBJ1-4
clone size: .
D gene: TRBD1
V gene: TRBV5-1
CDR3 DNA: TGCGCCAGCAGCCCGTCCGGGACAGGGGCAACTAATGAAAAACTGTTTTTT
CDR3 protein: CASSPSGTGATNEKLFF

J gene: TRBJ1-5
clone size: .
D gene: .
V gene: TRBV27
CDR3 DNA: TGTGCCAGCAGCCCCACTGGGGCCTATAGCAATCAGCCCCAGCATTTT
CDR3 protein: CASSPTGAYSNQPQHF